A selection of T cell receptor beta chains follows, all from one sample in a study of T cells after yellow fever vaccination. TCRdb independently ran MiXCR on the 5' RACE reads; one entry per CDR3 protein. This table holds 620,000 or so distinct CDR3 sequences, roughly 17% found once. The sequences come from PBMCs, collected less than 6 days after the first yellow fever vaccination. These receptors were collected from a young man who received the YFV17D yellow fever vaccine. Both conserved end residues are trimmed from each CDR3. D genes are given only for firm matches.

J gene,V gene,D gene,CDR3 protein
TRBJ2-2,TRBV4-3,TRBD2,ASSHSGGTGELF
TRBJ1-2,TRBV7-2,.,ASSTPGQNYGYT
TRBJ1-1,TRBV14,.,ASSQGHWEDSRTEAF
TRBJ1-2,TRBV29-1,TRBD1,SVGGTAYYGYT
TRBJ2-1,TRBV5-6,.,ASSLGFVGGLLNEQF
TRBJ2-1,TRBV10-3,.,AIRGTSALGEQF
TRBJ2-1,TRBV5-1,TRBD2,ASSLASGGVRSYNEQF
TRBJ2-1,TRBV7-2,TRBD2,ASSPMASGGARNEQF
TRBJ2-3,TRBV7-6,TRBD1,ASSLYRDRAADTQY
TRBJ1-5,TRBV7-8,.,ASSLYSYQPQH
TRBJ2-5,TRBV20-1,.,SARTDYETQY
TRBJ2-3,TRBV9,.,ASSVFGDTQY
TRBJ2-5,TRBV5-4,.,ASSSPTEGETQY
TRBJ1-1,TRBV28,TRBD1,ASKETGGGMNTEAF
TRBJ2-5,TRBV7-9,.,ASSPLQLGKRETQY
TRBJ2-4,TRBV12-3/TRBV12-4,.,ASTPAGKNIQY
TRBJ2-1,TRBV7-9,TRBD2,ASSLVLAVYNEQF
TRBJ2-4,TRBV5-4,.,ASSLGGVNIQY
TRBJ1-2,TRBV20-1,.,SASIILNYGYT
TRBJ2-3,TRBV6-5,.,ASSYYRPVQGRADTQY
TRBJ1-2,TRBV9,TRBD1,ASSVPGQEALHGYT
TRBJ1-6,TRBV12-3/TRBV12-4,.,ASSSTASSYNSPLH
TRBJ1-5,TRBV5-6,.,ASSFGTGQPQH
TRBJ1-6,TRBV7-2,.,ASSLRGSNSPLH
TRBJ2-1,TRBV6-5,.,ASSYSWGLGQNSYNEQF
TRBJ1-5,TRBV6-1,TRBD1,ASRGQGNQPQH
TRBJ1-1,TRBV4-2,.,ASSQGILASTEAF
TRBJ2-3,TRBV7-6,.,ASSVRWGSTDTQY
TRBJ2-5,TRBV11-2,TRBD2,ASSPGTSRETQY
TRBJ2-2,TRBV11-3,TRBD2,ASSPGGDATGELF
TRBJ2-3,TRBV6-5,.,ASSYKGGGDTQY
TRBJ2-3,TRBV19,.,ASRRGPDTQY
TRBJ2-3,TRBV7-9,TRBD1,ASSPTGTGVTEY
TRBJ1-2,TRBV6-5,TRBD1,ASSLQGGGSGYT
TRBJ2-2,TRBV7-3,TRBD1,ASSLIAQGAGELF
TRBJ1-1,TRBV7-2,TRBD1,ASSSDRGSPEAF
TRBJ1-1,TRBV4-3,.,ASSSNWGSTEAF
TRBJ2-1,TRBV19,.,ASSIDKATYNEQF
TRBJ2-2,TRBV28,TRBD1,ASNPDGSGGIGELF
TRBJ2-1,TRBV7-9,.,ASSPKGMRGQF
TRBJ2-1,TRBV28,.,ASISSGMVDNEQF
TRBJ2-2,TRBV6-5,.,ASSYSGQAGELF
TRBJ2-5,TRBV28,.,ASNTHGGAGETQY
TRBJ2-1,TRBV11-2,.,ASSLDRGGNSYNEQF
TRBJ2-3,TRBV2,TRBD2,AIPLAGPTDTQY
TRBJ2-7,TRBV2,TRBD2,ASSETSGYSYEQY
TRBJ1-6,TRBV7-2,.,ASSWGDDSPLH
TRBJ1-4,TRBV5-6,.,ASSPHAWGLNEKLF
TRBJ2-3,TRBV5-4,.,ASSLLGNFDTQY
TRBJ1-4,TRBV12-3/TRBV12-4,.,ASSWQGGAVEKLF
TRBJ1-1,TRBV5-1,.,ASSLDLRNTEAF
TRBJ2-3,TRBV20-1,TRBD2,SAPGGVAPDTQY
TRBJ2-1,TRBV4-2,.,ASSQVGGEYNEQF
TRBJ1-2,TRBV7-2,.,ASSLGLGTPYGYT
TRBJ2-1,TRBV7-3,.,ASSLYGVGNNEQF